This TCR beta chain was sequenced in a study of T cell changes during pregnancy in multiple sclerosis. Data came from immunoSEQ multiplex PCR; TCRdb stores just in-frame clones and leaves some out. The repertoire holds about 24,000 clones, with roughly 89% as singletons. Specimen: CD8+ T cells from peripheral blood mononuclear cells, collected in the first trimester of pregnancy. This TCR was recovered from a female donor in good health, enrolled as a control in a pregnancy study.

The CDR3 DNA is TGCGCCAGCAGCCAAGATCGAGGCAGCCTTAATGAAAAACTGTTTTTT. Its protein product is CASSQDRGSLNEKLFF. The chain couples TRBV4-3 to TRBJ1-4; D gene uncertain. The length of the CDR3 is 16 residues. Germline V gene data show CDR1 as LGHNA and CDR2 as YSLEER. V lost 0 bases, J lost 4 bases, and 12 bases lay in between.